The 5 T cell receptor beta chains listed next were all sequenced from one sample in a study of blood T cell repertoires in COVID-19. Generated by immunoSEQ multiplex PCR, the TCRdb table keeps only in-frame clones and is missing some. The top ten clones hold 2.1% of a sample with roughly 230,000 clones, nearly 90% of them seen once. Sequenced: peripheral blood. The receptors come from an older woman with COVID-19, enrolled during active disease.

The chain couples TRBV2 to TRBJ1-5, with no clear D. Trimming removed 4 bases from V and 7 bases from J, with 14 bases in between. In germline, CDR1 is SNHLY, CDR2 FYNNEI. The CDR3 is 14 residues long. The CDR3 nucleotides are TGTGCCAGCAGTGGGGAGGGTATGGGCCAGCCCCAGCATTTT. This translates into CASSGEGMGQPQHF.

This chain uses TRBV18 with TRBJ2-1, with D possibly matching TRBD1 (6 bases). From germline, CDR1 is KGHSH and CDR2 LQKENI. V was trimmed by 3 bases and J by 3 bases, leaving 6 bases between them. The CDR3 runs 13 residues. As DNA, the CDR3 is TGTGCCAGCTCACCGGACAGCTACAATGAGCAGTTCTTC. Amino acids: CASSPDSYNEQFF.

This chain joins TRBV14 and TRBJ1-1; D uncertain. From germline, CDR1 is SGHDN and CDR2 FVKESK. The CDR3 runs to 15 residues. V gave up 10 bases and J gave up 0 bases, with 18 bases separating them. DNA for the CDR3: TGTGCCACCCCGGGAAACAGATTTATGAACACTGAAGCTTTCTTT. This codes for CATPGNRFMNTEAFF.

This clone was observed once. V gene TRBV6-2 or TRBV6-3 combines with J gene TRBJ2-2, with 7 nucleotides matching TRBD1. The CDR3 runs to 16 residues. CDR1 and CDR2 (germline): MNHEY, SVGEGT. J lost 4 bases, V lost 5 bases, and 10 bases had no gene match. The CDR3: CASSDTTGAGTGELFF. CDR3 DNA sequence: TGTGCCAGCAGTGACACTACAGGGGCGGGCACCGGGGAGCTGTTTTTT.

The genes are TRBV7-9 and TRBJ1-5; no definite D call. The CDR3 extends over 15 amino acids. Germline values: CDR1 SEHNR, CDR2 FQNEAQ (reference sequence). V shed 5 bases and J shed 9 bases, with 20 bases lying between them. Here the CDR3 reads CASSTSETALAPQHF. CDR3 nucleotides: TGTGCCAGCAGCACAAGCGAGACGGCCCTTGCGCCCCAGCATTTT.